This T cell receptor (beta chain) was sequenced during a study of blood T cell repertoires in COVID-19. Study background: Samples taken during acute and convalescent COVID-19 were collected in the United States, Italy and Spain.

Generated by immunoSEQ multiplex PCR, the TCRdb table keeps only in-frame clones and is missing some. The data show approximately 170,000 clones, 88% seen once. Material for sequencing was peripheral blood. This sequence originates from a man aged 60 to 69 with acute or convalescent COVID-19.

The chain's CDR3 is CASSSPGQGGETQYF. CDR3 bases: TGTGCCAGCAGTTCACCGGGACAGGGAGGAGAGACCCAGTACTTC. The chain couples TRBV6-5 to TRBJ2-5; TRBD1 matches at 9 bases. Losses at the gene ends were 4 bases for V and 4 bases for J; bases not matched to a gene: 7. The CDR3 covers 15 residues. Per the germline V gene, CDR1 is MNHEY and CDR2 is SVGAGI.